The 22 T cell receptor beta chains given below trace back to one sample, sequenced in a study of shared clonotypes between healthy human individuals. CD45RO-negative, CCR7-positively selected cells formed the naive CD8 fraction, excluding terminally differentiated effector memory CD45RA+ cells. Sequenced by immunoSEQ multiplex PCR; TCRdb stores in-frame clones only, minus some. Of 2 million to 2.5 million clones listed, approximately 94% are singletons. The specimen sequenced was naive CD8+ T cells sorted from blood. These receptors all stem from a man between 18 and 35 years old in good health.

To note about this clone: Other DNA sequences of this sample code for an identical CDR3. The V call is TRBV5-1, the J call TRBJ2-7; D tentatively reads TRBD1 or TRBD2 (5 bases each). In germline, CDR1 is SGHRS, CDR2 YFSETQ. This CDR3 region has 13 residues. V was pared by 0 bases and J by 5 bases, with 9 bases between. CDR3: CASSLAGTHEQYF. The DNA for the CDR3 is TGCGCCAGCAGCTTGGCCGGGACCCACGAGCAGTACTTC. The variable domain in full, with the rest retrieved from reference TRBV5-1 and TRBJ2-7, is KAGVTQTPRYLIKTRGQQVTLSCSPISGHRSVSWYQQTPGQGLQFLFEYFSETQRNKGNFPGRFSGRQFSNSRSEMNVSTLELGDSALYLCASSLAGTHEQYFGPGTRLTVT.

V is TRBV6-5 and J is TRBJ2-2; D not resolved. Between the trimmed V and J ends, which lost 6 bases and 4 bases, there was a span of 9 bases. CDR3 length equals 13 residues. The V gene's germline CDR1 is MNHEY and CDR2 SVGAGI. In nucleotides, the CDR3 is TGTGCCAGCAGCCTCTCCGCCACCGGGGAGCTGTTTTTT. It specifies CASSLSATGELFF.

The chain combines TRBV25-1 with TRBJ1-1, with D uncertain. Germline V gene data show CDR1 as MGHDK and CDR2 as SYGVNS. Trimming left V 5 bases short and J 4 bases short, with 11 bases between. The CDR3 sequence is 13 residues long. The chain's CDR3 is CASSRIDSTEAFF. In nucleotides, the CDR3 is TGTGCCAGCAGTAGGATCGATAGCACTGAAGCTTTCTTT.

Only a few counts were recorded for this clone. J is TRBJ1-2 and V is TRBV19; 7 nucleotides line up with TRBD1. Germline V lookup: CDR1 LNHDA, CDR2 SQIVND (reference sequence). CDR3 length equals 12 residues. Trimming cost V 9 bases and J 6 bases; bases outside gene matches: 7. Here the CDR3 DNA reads TGTGCCAGCCGTACAGGGGCCGATGGCTACACCTTC. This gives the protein CASRTGADGYTF. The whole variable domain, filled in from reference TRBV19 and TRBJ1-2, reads DGGITQSPKYLFRKEGQNVTLSCEQNLNHDAMYWYRQDPGQGLRLIYYSQIVNDFQKGDIAEGYSVSREKKESFPLTVTSAQKNPTAFYLCASRTGADGYTFGSGTRLTVV.

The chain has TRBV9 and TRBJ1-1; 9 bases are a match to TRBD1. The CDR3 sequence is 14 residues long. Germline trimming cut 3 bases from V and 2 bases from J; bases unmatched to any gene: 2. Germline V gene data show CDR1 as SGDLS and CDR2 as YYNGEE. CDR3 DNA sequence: TGTGCCAGCAGCGACACAGGGGGCAACACTGAAGCTTTCTTT. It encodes CASSDTGGNTEAFF.

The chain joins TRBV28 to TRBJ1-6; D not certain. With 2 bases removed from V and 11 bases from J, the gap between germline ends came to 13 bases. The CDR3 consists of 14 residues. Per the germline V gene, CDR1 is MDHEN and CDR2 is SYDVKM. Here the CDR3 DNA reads TGTGCCAGCAGTTTAGTACCGTTTAGTGCACCCCTCCACTTT. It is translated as CASSLVPFSAPLHF.

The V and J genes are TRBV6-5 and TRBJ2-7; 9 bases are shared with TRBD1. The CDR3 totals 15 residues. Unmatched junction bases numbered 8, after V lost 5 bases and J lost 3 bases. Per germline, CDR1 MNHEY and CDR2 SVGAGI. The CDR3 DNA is TGTGCCAGCAGTCCACAGGGGGCTTCTATCTACGAGCAGTACTTC. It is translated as CASSPQGASIYEQYF.

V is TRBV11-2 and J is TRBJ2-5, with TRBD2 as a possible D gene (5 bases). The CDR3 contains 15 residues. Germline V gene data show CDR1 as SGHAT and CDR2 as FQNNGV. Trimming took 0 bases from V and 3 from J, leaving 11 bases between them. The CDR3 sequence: CASSLDGRVEETQYF. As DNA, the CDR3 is TGTGCCAGCAGCTTAGATGGGCGGGTGGAAGAGACCCAGTACTTC.

The CDR3 nucleotides are TGTGCCAGCAGTTCCCAAACACACTCTGGAAACACCATATATTTT. Protein sequence: CASSSQTHSGNTIYF. The gene calls are TRBV28 and TRBJ1-3; D gene uncertain. V shed 4 bases and J shed 0 bases, with 10 bases lying between them. Germline CDR1 MDHEN, CDR2 SYDVKM. CDR3 length: 15 amino acids. Full variable domain (outside the CDR3, taken from reference TRBV28 and TRBJ1-3): DVKVTQSSRYLVKRTGEKVFLECVQDMDHENMFWYRQDPGLGLRLIYFSYDVKMKEKGDIPEGYSVSREKKERFSLILESASTNQTSMYLCASSSQTHSGNTIYFGEGSWLTVV.

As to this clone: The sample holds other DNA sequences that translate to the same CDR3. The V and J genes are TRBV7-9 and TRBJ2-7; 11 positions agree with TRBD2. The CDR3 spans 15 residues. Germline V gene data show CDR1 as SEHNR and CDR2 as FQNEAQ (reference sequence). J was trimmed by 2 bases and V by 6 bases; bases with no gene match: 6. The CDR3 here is CASSSTSGETYEQYF. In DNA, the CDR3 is TGTGCCAGCAGTTCGACTAGCGGGGAGACCTACGAGCAGTACTTC.

CDR3 sequence (DNA): TGCGCCAGCAGTGGCGGCGGAGGAGGGGGCACCCAGTACTTC. Amino acid sequence: CASSGGGGGGTQYF. The V call is TRBV10-2, the J call TRBJ2-5, with D possibly being TRBD1 (7 bases). Germline CDR1 WSHSY, CDR2 SAAADI. Between the trimmed V and J ends, which lost 4 bases and 8 bases, there was a span of 17 bases. The CDR3 has 14 residues.

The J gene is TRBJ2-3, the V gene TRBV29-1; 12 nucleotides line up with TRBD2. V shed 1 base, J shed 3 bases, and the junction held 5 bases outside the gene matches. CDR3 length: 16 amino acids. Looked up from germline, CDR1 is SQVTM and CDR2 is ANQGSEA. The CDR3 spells CSVEGLAGEGTDTQYF. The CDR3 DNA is TGCAGCGTTGAAGGACTAGCGGGAGAGGGGACAGATACGCAGTATTTT.

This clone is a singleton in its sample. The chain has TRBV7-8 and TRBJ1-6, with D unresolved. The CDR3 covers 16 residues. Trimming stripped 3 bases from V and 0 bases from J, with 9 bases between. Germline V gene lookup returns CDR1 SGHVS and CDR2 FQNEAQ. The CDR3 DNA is TGTGCCAGCAGCTTGAACGCGCTCTCCTATAATTCACCCCTCCACTTT. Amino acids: CASSLNALSYNSPLHF.

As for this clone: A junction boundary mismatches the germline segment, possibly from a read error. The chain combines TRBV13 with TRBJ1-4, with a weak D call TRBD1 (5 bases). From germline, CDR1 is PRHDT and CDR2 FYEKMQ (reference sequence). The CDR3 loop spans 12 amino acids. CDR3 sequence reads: CASSLEGEKPFF. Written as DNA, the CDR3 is TGTGCCAGCAGCTTAGAAGGGGAAAAACCGTTTTTT. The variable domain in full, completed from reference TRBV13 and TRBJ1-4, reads AAGVIQSPRHLIKEKRETATLKCYPIPRHDTVYWYQQGPGQDPQFLISFYEKMQSDKGSIPDRFSAQQFSDYHSELNMSSLELGDSALYFCASSLEGEKPFFGSGTQLSVL.

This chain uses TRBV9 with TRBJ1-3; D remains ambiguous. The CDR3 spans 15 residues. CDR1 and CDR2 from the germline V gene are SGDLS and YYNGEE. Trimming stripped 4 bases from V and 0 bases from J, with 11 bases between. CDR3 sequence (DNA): TGTGCCAGCAGCTCCGATGGGAACTCTGGAAACACCATATATTTT. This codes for CASSSDGNSGNTIYF.

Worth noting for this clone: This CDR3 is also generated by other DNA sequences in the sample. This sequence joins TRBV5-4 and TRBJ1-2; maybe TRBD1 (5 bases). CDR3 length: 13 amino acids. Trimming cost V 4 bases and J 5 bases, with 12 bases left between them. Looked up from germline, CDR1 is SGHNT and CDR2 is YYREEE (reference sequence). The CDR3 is CASSPGGGYGYTF. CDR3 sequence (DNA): TGTGCCAGCAGCCCTGGGGGAGGTTATGGCTACACCTTC.

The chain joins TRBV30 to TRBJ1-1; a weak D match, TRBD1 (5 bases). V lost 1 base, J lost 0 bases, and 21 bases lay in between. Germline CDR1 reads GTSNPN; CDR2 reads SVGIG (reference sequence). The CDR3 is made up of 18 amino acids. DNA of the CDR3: TGTGCCTGGAGTGACCTAGAGGTCGAGGGGTTCATGAACACTGAAGCTTTCTTT. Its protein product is CAWSDLEVEGFMNTEAFF.

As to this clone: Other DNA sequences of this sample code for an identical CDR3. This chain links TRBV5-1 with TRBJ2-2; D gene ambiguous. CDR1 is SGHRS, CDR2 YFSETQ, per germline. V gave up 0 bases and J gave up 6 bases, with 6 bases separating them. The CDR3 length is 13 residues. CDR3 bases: TGCGCCAGCAGCTTGGAGGTAGCCGGGGAGCTGTTTTTT. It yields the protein CASSLEVAGELFF.

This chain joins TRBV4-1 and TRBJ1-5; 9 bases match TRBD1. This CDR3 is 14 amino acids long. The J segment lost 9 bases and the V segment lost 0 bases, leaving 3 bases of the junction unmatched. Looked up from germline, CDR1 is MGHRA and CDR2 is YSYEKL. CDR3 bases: TGCGCCAGCAGCCAAGAAACAGGGGGCTGGCCCCAGCATTTT. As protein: CASSQETGGWPQHF.

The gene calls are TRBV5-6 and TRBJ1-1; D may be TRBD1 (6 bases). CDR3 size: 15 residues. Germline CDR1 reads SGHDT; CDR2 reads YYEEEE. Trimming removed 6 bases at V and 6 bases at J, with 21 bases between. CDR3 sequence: CASNSDRGGEAEAFF. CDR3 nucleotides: TGTGCCAGCAACTCGGACAGAGGAGGTGAGGCTGAAGCTTTCTTT.

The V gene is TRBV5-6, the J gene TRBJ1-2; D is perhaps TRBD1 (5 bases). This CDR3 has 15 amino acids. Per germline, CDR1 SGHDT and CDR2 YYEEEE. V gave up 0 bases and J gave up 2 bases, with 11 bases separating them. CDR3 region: CASSLAAGLNYGYTF. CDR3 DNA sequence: TGTGCCAGCAGCTTGGCCGCAGGGCTGAACTATGGCTACACCTTC.

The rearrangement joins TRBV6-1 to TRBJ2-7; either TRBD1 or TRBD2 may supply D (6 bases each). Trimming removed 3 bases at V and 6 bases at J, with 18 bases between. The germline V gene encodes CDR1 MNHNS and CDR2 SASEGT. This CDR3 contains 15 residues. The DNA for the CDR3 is TGTGCCAGCAGTGAGTTGAGGGGGGAGCATGGCGAGCAGTACTTC. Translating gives CASSELRGEHGEQYF.